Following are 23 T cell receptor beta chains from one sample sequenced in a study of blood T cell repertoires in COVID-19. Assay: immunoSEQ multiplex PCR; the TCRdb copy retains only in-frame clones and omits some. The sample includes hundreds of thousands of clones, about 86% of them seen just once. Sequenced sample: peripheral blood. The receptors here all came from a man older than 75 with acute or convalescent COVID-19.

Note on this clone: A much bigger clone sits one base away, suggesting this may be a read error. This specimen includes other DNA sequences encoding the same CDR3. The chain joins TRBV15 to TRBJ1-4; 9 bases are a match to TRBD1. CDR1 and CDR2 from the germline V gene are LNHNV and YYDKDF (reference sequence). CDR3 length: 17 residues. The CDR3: CATSKQTWDRENEKLFF. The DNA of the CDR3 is TGTGCTACCAGCAAACAAACCTGGGACAGGGAGAATGAAAAACTGTTTTTT.

The chain's CDR3 is CSAGVLAGVGEQFF. In DNA, the CDR3 is TGCAGCGCCGGCGTTCTAGCGGGAGTTGGTGAGCAGTTCTTC. The V and J genes are TRBV29-1 and TRBJ2-1, with 10 nucleotides matching TRBD2. This CDR3 has 14 residues. CDR1 SQVTM and CDR2 ANQGSEA come from the germline V gene. Trimming took 7 bases from V and 9 from J; bases not matched to a gene: 12.

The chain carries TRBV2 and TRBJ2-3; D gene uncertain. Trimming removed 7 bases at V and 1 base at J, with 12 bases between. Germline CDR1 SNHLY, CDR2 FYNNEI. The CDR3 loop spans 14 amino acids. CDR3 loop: CASKRSLGTDTQYF. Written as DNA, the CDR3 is TGTGCCAGCAAGAGGAGCCTAGGCACAGATACGCAGTATTTT.

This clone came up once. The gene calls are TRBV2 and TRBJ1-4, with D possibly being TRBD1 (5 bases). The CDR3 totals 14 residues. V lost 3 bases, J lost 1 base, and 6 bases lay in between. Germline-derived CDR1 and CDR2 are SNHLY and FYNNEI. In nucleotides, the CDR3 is TGTGCCAGCAGTGACGGGGGAACTAATGAAAAACTGTTTTTT. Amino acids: CASSDGGTNEKLFF.

The CDR3 nucleotides read TGCAGTGCGAGAAAACAAGAGGTGTTTTTT. Protein sequence: CSARKQEVFF. The V and J genes are TRBV20-1 and TRBJ2-2; D not certain. The V gene lost 6 bases and the J gene lost 15 bases, with 14 bases spanning the gap. This CDR3 is built from 10 residues. Per the germline V gene, CDR1 is DFQATT and CDR2 is SNEGSKA (reference sequence).

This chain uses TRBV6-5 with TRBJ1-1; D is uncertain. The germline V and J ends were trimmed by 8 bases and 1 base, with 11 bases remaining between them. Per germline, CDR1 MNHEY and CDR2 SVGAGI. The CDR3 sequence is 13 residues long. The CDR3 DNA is TGTGCCAGCTTGGACTCCCAGAACACTGAAGCTTTCTTT. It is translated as CASLDSQNTEAFF.

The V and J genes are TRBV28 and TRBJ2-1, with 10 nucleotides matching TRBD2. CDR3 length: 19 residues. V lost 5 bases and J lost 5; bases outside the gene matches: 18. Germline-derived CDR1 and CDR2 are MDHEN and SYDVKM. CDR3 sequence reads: CASSRGWLAGVSAHNEQFF. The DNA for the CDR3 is TGTGCCAGCAGTCGGGGGTGGCTAGCGGGAGTCTCGGCCCACAATGAGCAGTTCTTC. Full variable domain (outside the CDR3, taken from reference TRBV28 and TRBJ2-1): DVKVTQSSRYLVKRTGEKVFLECVQDMDHENMFWYRQDPGLGLRLIYFSYDVKMKEKGDIPEGYSVSREKKERFSLILESASTNQTSMYLCASSRGWLAGVSAHNEQFFGPGTRLTVL.

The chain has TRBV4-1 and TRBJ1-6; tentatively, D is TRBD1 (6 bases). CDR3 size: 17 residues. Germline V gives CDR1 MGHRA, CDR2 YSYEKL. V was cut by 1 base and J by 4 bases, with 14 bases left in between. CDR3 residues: CASSQAELGQYNSPLHF. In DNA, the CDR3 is TGCGCCAGCAGCCAAGCGGAGCTCGGACAGTATAATTCACCCCTCCACTTT.

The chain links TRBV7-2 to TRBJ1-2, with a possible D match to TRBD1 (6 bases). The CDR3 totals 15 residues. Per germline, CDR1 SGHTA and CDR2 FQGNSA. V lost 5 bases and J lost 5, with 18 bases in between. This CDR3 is CASSRNPTGLYGYTF. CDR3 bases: TGTGCCAGCAGCCGCAACCCAACAGGGCTGTATGGCTACACCTTC.

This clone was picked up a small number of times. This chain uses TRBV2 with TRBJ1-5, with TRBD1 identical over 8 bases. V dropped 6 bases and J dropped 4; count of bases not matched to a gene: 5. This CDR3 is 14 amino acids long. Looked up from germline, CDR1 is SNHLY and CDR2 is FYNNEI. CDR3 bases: TGTGCCAGCAGCCGACAGGGGACGAATCAGCCCCAGCATTTT. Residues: CASSRQGTNQPQHF. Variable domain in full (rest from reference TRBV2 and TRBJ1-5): EPEVTQTPSHQVTQMGQEVILRCVPISNHLYFYWYRQILGQKVEFLVSFYNNEISEKSEIFDDQFSVERPDGSNFTLKIRSTKLEDSAMYFCASSRQGTNQPQHFGDGTRLSIL.

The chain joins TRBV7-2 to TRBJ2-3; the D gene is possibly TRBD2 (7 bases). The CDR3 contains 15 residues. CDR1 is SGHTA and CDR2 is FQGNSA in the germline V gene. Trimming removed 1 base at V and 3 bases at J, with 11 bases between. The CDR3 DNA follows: TGTGCCAGCAGCTTAGAGGGGGGGCAAACAGATACGCAGTATTTT. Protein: CASSLEGGQTDTQYF.

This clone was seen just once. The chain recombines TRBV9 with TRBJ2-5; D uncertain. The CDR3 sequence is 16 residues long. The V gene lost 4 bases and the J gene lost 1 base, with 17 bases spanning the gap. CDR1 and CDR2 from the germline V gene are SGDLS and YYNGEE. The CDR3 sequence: CASSPNLGSTQETQYF. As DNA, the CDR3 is TGTGCCAGCAGCCCAAACCTGGGCAGCACCCAAGAGACCCAGTACTTC.

CDR3: CASSQPGTGFYNEQFF. The CDR3 DNA follows: TGTGCCAGCAGCCAACCTGGGACAGGGTTCTACAATGAGCAGTTCTTC. The V gene is TRBV3-1 (or the pseudogene TRBV3-2), the J gene TRBJ2-1; 9 bases agree with TRBD1. CDR3 length: 16 residues. V lost 2 bases, J lost 3 bases, and 5 bases stayed unmatched. CDR1 is LGHDT, CDR2 YNNKEL, per germline (reference sequence).

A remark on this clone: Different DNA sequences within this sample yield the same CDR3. Written as DNA, the CDR3 is TGTGCCAGCAGCCGAGGACTAGCGGGTCCATACGAGCAGTACTTC. Translating gives CASSRGLAGPYEQYF. This chain links TRBV3-1 (or the pseudogene TRBV3-2) with TRBJ2-7; 11 bases line up with TRBD2. J gave up 4 bases and V 4 bases, and 6 bases lay outside the gene matches. This CDR3 contains 15 residues. Germline CDR1 is LGHDT and CDR2 is YNNKEL (reference sequence).

Here the CDR3 DNA reads TGTGCCAGCAGCTTAGGACAGCCTGGAAACACCATATATTTT. This gives the protein CASSLGQPGNTIYF. This chain connects TRBV7-3 to TRBJ1-3; tentatively, D is TRBD1 (6 bases). The V end was cut by 2 bases, the J end by 2 bases, with 7 bases between. Germline CDR1 SGHTA, CDR2 FQGTGA. The CDR3 totals 14 residues.

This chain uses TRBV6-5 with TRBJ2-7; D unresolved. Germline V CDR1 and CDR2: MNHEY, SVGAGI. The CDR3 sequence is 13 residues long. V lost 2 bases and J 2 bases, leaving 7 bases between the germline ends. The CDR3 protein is CASSYPPAYEQYF. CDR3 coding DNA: TGTGCCAGCAGTTACCCCCCAGCCTACGAGCAGTACTTC.

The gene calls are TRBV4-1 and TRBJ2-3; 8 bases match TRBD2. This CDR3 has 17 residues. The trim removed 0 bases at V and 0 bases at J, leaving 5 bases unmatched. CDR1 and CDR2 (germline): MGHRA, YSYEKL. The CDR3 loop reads CASSQDGVAGSTDTQYF. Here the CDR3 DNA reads TGCGCCAGCAGCCAAGATGGGGTAGCGGGGAGCACAGATACGCAGTATTTT.

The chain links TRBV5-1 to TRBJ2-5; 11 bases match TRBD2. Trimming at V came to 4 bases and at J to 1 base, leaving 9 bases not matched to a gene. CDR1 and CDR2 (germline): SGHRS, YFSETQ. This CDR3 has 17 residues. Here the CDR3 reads CASSPGSSGGIQETQYF. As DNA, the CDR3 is TGCGCCAGCAGCCCCGGATCTAGCGGGGGGATCCAAGAGACCCAGTACTTC.

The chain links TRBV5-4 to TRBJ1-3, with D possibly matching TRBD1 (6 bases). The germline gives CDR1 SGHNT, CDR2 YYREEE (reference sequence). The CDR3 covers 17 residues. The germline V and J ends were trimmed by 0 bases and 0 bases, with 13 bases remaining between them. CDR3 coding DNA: TGTGCCAGCAGCTTGGGTGGGGGCTACCACTCTGGAAACACCATATATTTT. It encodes CASSLGGGYHSGNTIYF.

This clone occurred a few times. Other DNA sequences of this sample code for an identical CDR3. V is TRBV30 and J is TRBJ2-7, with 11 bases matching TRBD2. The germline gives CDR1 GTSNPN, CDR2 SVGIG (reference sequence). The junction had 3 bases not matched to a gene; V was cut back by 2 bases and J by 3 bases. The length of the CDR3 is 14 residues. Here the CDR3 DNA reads TGTGCCTGGAGTCCCGGACTAGCGGGCTACGAGCAGTACTTC. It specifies CAWSPGLAGYEQYF.

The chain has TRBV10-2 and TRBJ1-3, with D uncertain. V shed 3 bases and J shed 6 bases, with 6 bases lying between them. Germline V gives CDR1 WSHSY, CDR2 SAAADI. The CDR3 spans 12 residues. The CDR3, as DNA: TGCGCCAGCAGTGACGACATAAACACCATATATTTT. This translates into CASSDDINTIYF.

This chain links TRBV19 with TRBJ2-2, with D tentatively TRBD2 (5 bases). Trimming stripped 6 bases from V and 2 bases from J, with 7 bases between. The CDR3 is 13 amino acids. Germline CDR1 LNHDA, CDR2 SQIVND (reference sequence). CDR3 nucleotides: TGTGCCAGTAGGCGGGTTAACACCGGGGAGCTGTTTTTT. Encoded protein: CASRRVNTGELFF.

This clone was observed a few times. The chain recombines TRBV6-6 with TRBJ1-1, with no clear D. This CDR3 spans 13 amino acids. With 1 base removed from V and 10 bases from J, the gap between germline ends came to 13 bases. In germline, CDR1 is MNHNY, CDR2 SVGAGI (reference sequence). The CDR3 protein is CASSYYTGKGAFF. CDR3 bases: TGTGCCAGCAGTTACTATACGGGAAAAGGAGCTTTCTTT.